At least ten counts were recorded for the clone carrying this T cell receptor (beta chain). Antigen unknown. These data are taken from a study of type 1 regulatory T cells. The overall study: This in vitro CD4 product, T-allo10, is enriched for Tr1 cells and alloantigen-specific.

From germline, CDR1 is MNHEY and CDR2 SVGEGT. There are 15 residues in the CDR3. J gave up 7 bases and V 6 bases, and 8 bases lay outside the gene matches. TCRdb re-analysed the reads in MiXCR, keeping a single row per CDR3 protein. Of roughly 40,000 distinct CDR3 sequences detected, 9% to 15% appear once; the ten largest clones hold over 7%. This receptor was obtained from a human donor in good health. The rearrangement links TRBV6-2 or TRBV6-3 to TRBJ2-1; 11 nucleotides agree with TRBD2. Input material: cultured non-Tr1 T cells, either the whole culture or a sorted T cell fraction (not recorded which). Written as DNA, the CDR3 is TGTGCCAGCAGCTCACTAGCGGGAGATGGAAATGAGCAGTTCTTC. Translation: CASSSLAGDGNEQFF.